The rows below give T cell receptor beta chains drawn from one sample of a study of long-term antiretroviral therapy in people with HIV. Using immunoSEQ multiplex PCR, the repertoire was profiled, and TCRdb retains in-frame clones only, with some absent. This table holds 17,000 or so clones, approximately 80% found once. Sequenced material: unsorted PBMCs, taken 2.5 years before starting antiretroviral therapy. The receptor source for this set is a woman aged 50 to 60 with HIV. Each CDR3 is given with its conserved first and last residue. A D gene is named only where the DNA matches it firmly.

length,D,V,J,CDR3
16,NA,TRBV6-5,TRBJ2-7,CASSYSQGSSTYEQYF
14,NA,TRBV9,TRBJ1-5,CASSTDWGDQPQHF
14,NA,TRBV5-1,TRBJ1-1,CASDSGGKNTEAFF
16,NA,TRBV6-5,TRBJ2-7,CASSYGIWAGSHEQYF
16,TRBD2,TRBV15,TRBJ2-7,CATSRPGLEAIYEQYF
15,TRBD1,TRBV28,TRBJ1-5,CASRWGTDSNQPQHF
15,NA,TRBV9,TRBJ1-5,CASSAFGEGGQPQHF
20,NA,TRBV5-1,TRBJ1-4,CASSWLRGDTGTATNEKLFF
13,NA,TRBV7-8,TRBJ2-5,CASTSHLMETQYF
15,TRBD2,TRBV5-1,TRBJ2-5,CASSTAGTSGETQYF
11,NA,TRBV30,TRBJ1-2,CACIWGKGYTF
14,TRBD1,TRBV25-1,TRBJ1-2,CASSGQGAADGYTF
16,NA,TRBV6-1,TRBJ2-3,CASSEDRVRLSDTQYF
13,NA,TRBV6-6,TRBJ2-5,CASSYVEQGTQYF
14,NA,TRBV29-1,TRBJ1-2,CSVAARNRDYGYTF
15,NA,TRBV27,TRBJ2-3,CASSFRGAFTDTQYF
15,NA,TRBV5-1,TRBJ2-5,CASSLVGHREETQYF
12,NA,TRBV30,TRBJ1-4,CAWGRDKEKLFF
15,TRBD1,TRBV29-1,TRBJ1-1,CSVRGGQGANTEAFF
15,NA,TRBV28,TRBJ1-2,CASSLGRAFNYGYTF
13,NA,TRBV19,TRBJ1-5,CASSAGAGQPQHF
16,TRBD2,TRBV5-1,TRBJ2-2,CASSREAPTNTGELFF